This TCR beta chain appears in the sequencing data of a study of human T cells and chemical hapten exposure. Overall study context: Across its roughly 22 weeks, the study gave patients weekly diphenylcyclopropenone doses to the scalp. Overall study findings and caveats: Counts of TCRs expanded at PT1 correlated positively with patch test score.

This clonotype was picked up a small number of times. Its antigen remains unknown. V gave up 1 base and J gave up 5 bases, with 11 bases separating them. CDR1 and CDR2 from the germline V gene are SGHNT and YENEEA. The CDR3 runs 15 residues. Individual cDNA molecules (in the library) carried attached unique molecular identifiers. A single record per CDR3 protein comes from TCRdb applying MiXCR to the RACE reads. This table has roughly 110,000 distinct CDR3 sequences, roughly 12% appearing once. Time point here: pre-sensitization, week 0. The treatment denotes: therapeutic diphenylcyclopropenone sensitization with weekly scalp DPC.

Sequenced material: whole blood, taken in connection with sensitization to the hapten diphenylcyclopropenone (DPC). The receptor's source is a woman in her fifties or sixties with alopecia areata. Some clones in this sample may be carry-over from other donors' samples. V and J are TRBV11-3 and TRBJ2-2; D may be TRBD1 (6 bases). The CDR3 sequence is CASSLAGVVTGELFF. In nucleotides, the CDR3 is TGTGCCAGCAGCTTAGCAGGGGTCGTAACCGGGGAGCTGTTTTTT. Combining the CDR3 with reference TRBV11-3 and TRBJ2-2 gives the whole variable domain EAGVVQSPRYKIIEKKQPVAFWCNPISGHNTLYWYLQNLGQGPELLIRYENEEAVDDSQLPKDRFSAERLKGVDSTLKIQPAELGDSAVYLCASSLAGVVTGELFFGEGSRLTVL.